This T cell receptor beta chain stems from a study of cytomegalovirus exposure and HLA in healthy donors. Overall study findings and caveats: As a later analysis showed, a missense DCLRE1C variant was linked to trimming of TCR beta V- and J-genes. Likely technical artifact: a cluster of highly shared sequence variants.

Notes on this clone: Its antigen remains unknown.

It was with 60 Vbeta and 13 Jbeta primers that the PCR ran. Only in-frame clones appear in the TCRdb table, and some are missing; sequencing was by immunoSEQ multiplex PCR. The sample consists of 150,000 to 200,000 clones, around 78% of them appearing once. Germline V gene lookup returns CDR1 MNHNS and CDR2 SASEGT. V lost 2 bases and J lost 5; bases outside the gene matches: 11. The CDR3 loop spans 17 amino acids. This chain links TRBV6-1 with TRBJ2-1; 8 nucleotides agree with TRBD2. What was sequenced was PBMCs. This clonotype was sampled from a man aged 25-45 years in good health and CMV-seronegative. CDR3 sequence: CASSELRIAGTDNEQFF. The CDR3 DNA reads as TGTGCCAGCAGTGAACTGAGAATAGCGGGGACTGACAATGAGCAGTTCTTC.